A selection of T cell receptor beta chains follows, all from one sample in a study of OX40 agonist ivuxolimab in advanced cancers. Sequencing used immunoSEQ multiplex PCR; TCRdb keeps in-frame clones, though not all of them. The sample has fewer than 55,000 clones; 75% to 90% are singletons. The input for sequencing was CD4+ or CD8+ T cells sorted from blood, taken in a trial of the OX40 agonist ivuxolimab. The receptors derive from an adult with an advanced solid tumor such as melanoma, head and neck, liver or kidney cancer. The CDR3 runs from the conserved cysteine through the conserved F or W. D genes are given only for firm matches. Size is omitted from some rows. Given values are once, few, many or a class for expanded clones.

CASSFGGADALTQYF . TRBJ2-3 TRBV28 .
CATTSSGYYGYTF . TRBJ1-2 TRBV15 .
CASSADANTEAFF . TRBJ1-1 TRBV7-2 .
CASSPTWWGRGYTF few TRBJ1-2 TRBV23-1 .
CASSEGGSTNEKLFF once TRBJ1-4 TRBV2 .
CATSRDATVQGYTF once TRBJ1-2 TRBV15 .
CASSISGTGGYEQYF . TRBJ2-7 TRBV5-1 TRBD1
CASSSSEGRTQGPGELFF . TRBJ2-2 TRBV18 .
CASRQGWGIYEQYF . TRBJ2-7 TRBV6-1 TRBD1
CAWSGRPGFQYF . TRBJ2-5 TRBV30 .
CASSFSDTGELFF . TRBJ2-2 TRBV11-2 .
CASSQDRRPQETQYF . TRBJ2-5 TRBV4-2 .
CASSLAADRETQYF . TRBJ2-5 TRBV7-2 .
CASSLQVNYEQYF . TRBJ2-7 TRBV7-2 .
CASTFSGYNEQFF . TRBJ2-1 TRBV6-6 .
CASSTLGAPRKLFF once TRBJ1-4 TRBV19 .
CASSLGTGVLTEKLFF . TRBJ1-4 TRBV27 .
CASSHPTGKQYF . TRBJ2-7 TRBV7-6 .
CASSLALGAGELFF . TRBJ2-2 TRBV5-1 .
CASSPALGPYEQYF . TRBJ2-7 TRBV6-5 .
CASSSLGYGYTF . TRBJ1-2 TRBV7-2 .
CASSFRDNSYEQYF once TRBJ2-7 TRBV13 .
CAWSPTGTGGRNEQFF . TRBJ2-1 TRBV30 TRBD1
CASRPGLGVSYEQYF . TRBJ2-7 TRBV28 TRBD2
CASSSGTLRTDTQYF . TRBJ2-3 TRBV18 .
CASSLTGPSEQFF . TRBJ2-1 TRBV7-3 .
CASGAIQGPQETQYF . TRBJ2-5 TRBV2 .
CASSLQGSNTEAFF few TRBJ1-1 TRBV6-6 TRBD1
CASSPGYQETQYF . TRBJ2-5 TRBV18 .
CASSVQGNTEAFF . TRBJ1-1 TRBV7-6 .
CASSFGTSGGADTQYF once TRBJ2-3 TRBV5-1 TRBD2
CASSLQGNAGELFF . TRBJ2-2 TRBV5-6 TRBD1
CAWSGGSNQPQHF . TRBJ1-5 TRBV30 .
CASSLPPGPETQYF . TRBJ2-5 TRBV7-9 .
CASSSDRNTGELFF once TRBJ2-2 TRBV7-2 .
CASSLTSGRYEQYF . TRBJ2-7 TRBV28 TRBD2
CASSQDGPSGSFNEQYF once TRBJ2-7 TRBV4-3 TRBD2
CASSLQGGFEQFF . TRBJ2-1 TRBV27 .
CASRPLTSGRNEQYF once TRBJ2-7 TRBV6-1 TRBD2
CAISEDGVPGNTIYF . TRBJ1-3 TRBV10-3 .
CASSLQMYNEQFF once TRBJ2-1 TRBV27 .
CASSSLESSGANVLTF . TRBJ2-6 TRBV5-5 .
CASSLRTGSTSGANVLTF few TRBJ2-6 TRBV2 TRBD1
CASSLQGVVTDTQYF . TRBJ2-3 TRBV7-9 TRBD1
CASSNRQENTEAFF . TRBJ1-1 TRBV6-1 .
CASSQGLAGSYEQYF once TRBJ2-7 TRBV9 TRBD2
CASGGGTSTDTQYF . TRBJ2-3 TRBV6-6 TRBD2
CASSARQTDTQYF . TRBJ2-3 TRBV7-8 .
CASAYSGVLSDYTF . TRBJ1-2 TRBV5-1 .
CASSLWGIEKLFF . TRBJ1-4 TRBV13 .
CASSPEEGRDGYTF . TRBJ1-2 TRBV18 .
CASSVESTGELFF once TRBJ2-2 TRBV11-3 .
CASSPRSDTDTQYF . TRBJ2-3 TRBV18 .
CASSSPMMGRDNEQFF few TRBJ2-1 TRBV19 .